These 6 T cell receptor beta chains were sequenced from one sample in a study of blood T cell repertoires in COVID-19. The repertoire was sequenced with immunoSEQ multiplex PCR; TCRdb's copy has only in-frame clones and lacks some. The sample shows about 220,000 clones, over 75% of them seen only once. Sequencing was performed on PBMCs or T cells enriched from blood (not recorded which). These receptors were obtained from a woman aged 55-70 years who had recovered from COVID-19.

The chain recombines TRBV4-3 with TRBJ2-7; D gene ambiguous. V was shortened by 1 base and J by 0 bases, with 10 bases between the two germline ends. The CDR3 runs to 15 residues. The germline V gene has CDR1 LGHNA and CDR2 YSLEER. The CDR3 bases are TGCGCCAGCAGCCAAGTGCCGTACAGCTCCTACGAGCAGTACTTC. Translation: CASSQVPYSSYEQYF.

V is TRBV2 and J is TRBJ2-1, with 7 bases aligning to TRBD2. With V trimmed by 2 bases and J by 7 bases, 8 bases remained unmatched. From germline, CDR1 is SNHLY and CDR2 FYNNEI. This CDR3 is 15 amino acids long. The CDR3 bases are TGTGCCAGCAGTGAACTCGGTGTCGGGGGGAATGAGCAGTTCTTC. It specifies CASSELGVGGNEQFF.

The chain joins TRBV6-5 to TRBJ2-7, with TRBD2 matching 10 bases. Unmatched junction bases numbered 3, after V lost 0 bases and J lost 1 base. The germline V gene encodes CDR1 MNHEY and CDR2 SVGAGI. The CDR3 consists of 16 residues. The CDR3 DNA is TGTGCCAGCAGTTACTCCAGCGGGGGGGTTTCCTACGAGCAGTACTTC. Its protein product is CASSYSSGGVSYEQYF.

CDR3 DNA sequence: TGTGCCAGCAGCTTAGAGTCGCAGTCCGCCCAGTACTTC. It is translated as CASSLESQSAQYF. The rearrangement links TRBV7-2 to TRBJ2-5, with D unresolved. The CDR3 sequence is 13 residues long. Trimming left V 1 base short and J 9 bases short, with 12 bases between. In germline, CDR1 is SGHTA, CDR2 FQGNSA. Full variable domain (remainder filled in from reference TRBV7-2 and TRBJ2-5): GAGVSQSPSNKVTEKGKDVELRCDPISGHTALYWYRQSLGQGLEFLIYFQGNSAPDKSGLPSDRFSAERTGGSVSTLTIQRTQQEDSAVYLCASSLESQSAQYFGPGTRLLVL.

J is TRBJ2-7 and V is TRBV7-9, with 13 nucleotides matching TRBD2. Germline values: CDR1 SEHNR, CDR2 FQNEAQ (reference sequence). This CDR3 contains 18 residues. The V segment lost 7 bases and the J segment 0 bases; nucleotides outside the gene matches: 12. The CDR3 loop reads CASTIGTSGATHSYEQYF. In DNA, the CDR3 is TGTGCCAGCACCATCGGGACTAGCGGGGCCACCCACTCCTACGAGCAGTACTTC.

The chain recombines TRBV3-1 (or the pseudogene TRBV3-2) with TRBJ1-1; D unclear. This CDR3 is built from 12 residues. Deletions cut 0 bases from V and 9 bases from J, with 8 bases between. The V gene's germline CDR1 is LGHDT and CDR2 YNNKEL (reference sequence). In nucleotides, the CDR3 is TGTGCCAGCAGCCAAGAGAAGCGACAAGCTTTCTTT. Translating it yields CASSQEKRQAFF.